This record looks at one T cell receptor (beta chain) sequence and its context. Cohort assignment relied on participant-reported clinical history. Germline V gene lookup returns CDR1 SGHRS and CDR2 YFSETQ. The CDR3 consists of 16 residues. V was pared by 1 base and J by 0 bases, with 3 bases of the junction left unmatched. The sample originates from a study of blood T cell repertoires in COVID-19. Study at large: Collection of acute and convalescent COVID-19 samples took place in the United States, Italy and Spain. T cells, B-cell-depleted T cells, or PBMCs supplied cDNA or gDNA.

Original data processing: Reference gene primer amplification yielded estimated nucleated cell counts. The data were produced by immunoSEQ multiplex PCR, yet TCRdb's version contains in-frame clones alone and is incomplete. V and J calls and clone size follow that table, whereas D and trimming were derived from the DNA. This table has approximately 240,000 clones, roughly nine tenths appearing once. This chain uses TRBV5-1 with TRBJ2-2; 7 bases match TRBD2. The receptor comes from a woman between 25 and 40 years old with acute COVID-19. Material for sequencing was PBMCs or T cells enriched from blood (not recorded which). The CDR3 DNA reads as TGCGCCAGCAGCTTGACTAGCGCCCCGAACACCGGGGAGCTGTTTTTT. Translation: CASSLTSAPNTGELFF. The full variable domain, completed using reference TRBV5-1 and TRBJ2-2, is KAGVTQTPRYLIKTRGQQVTLSCSPISGHRSVSWYQQTPGQGLQFLFEYFSETQRNKGNFPGRFSGRQFSNSRSEMNVSTLELGDSALYLCASSLTSAPNTGELFFGEGSRLTVL.